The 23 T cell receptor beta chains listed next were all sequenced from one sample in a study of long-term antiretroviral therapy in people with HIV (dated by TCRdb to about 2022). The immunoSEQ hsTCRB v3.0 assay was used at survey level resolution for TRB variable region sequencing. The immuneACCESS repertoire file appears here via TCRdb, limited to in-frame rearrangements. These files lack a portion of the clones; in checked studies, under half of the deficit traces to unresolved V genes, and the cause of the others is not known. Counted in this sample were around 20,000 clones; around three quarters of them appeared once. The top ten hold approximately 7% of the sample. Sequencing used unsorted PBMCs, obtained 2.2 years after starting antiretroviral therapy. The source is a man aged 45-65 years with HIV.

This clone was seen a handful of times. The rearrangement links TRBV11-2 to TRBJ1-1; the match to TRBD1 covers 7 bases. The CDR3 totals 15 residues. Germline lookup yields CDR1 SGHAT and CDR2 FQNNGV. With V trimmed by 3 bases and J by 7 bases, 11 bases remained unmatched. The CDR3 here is CASSLTFDRVNEAFF. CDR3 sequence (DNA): TGTGCCAGCAGCTTGACCTTCGACAGGGTAAATGAAGCTTTCTTT.

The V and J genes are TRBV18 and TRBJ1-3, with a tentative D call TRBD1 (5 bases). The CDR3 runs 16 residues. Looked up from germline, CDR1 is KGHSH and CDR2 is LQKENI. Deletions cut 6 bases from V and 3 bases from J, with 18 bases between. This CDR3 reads CASSRPGLPDGNTIYF. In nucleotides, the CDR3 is TGTGCCAGCTCGCGTCCAGGGTTACCCGATGGAAACACCATATATTTT.

The chain's CDR3 is CASSFEIGRETQYF. The CDR3 DNA reads TGTGCCAGCAGCTTTGAGATCGGGAGGGAGACCCAGTACTTC. The chain uses TRBV5-5 and TRBJ2-5, with 7 positions matching TRBD2. J gave up 5 bases and V 2 bases, and 6 bases lay outside the gene matches. Germline V gives CDR1 SGHKS, CDR2 YYEKEE (reference sequence). This CDR3 comprises 14 residues.

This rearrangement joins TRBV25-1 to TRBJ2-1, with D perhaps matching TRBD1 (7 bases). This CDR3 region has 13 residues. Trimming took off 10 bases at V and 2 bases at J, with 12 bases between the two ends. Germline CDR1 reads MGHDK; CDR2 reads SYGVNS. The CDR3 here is CATQGGAYNEQFF. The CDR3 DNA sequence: TGTGCCACCCAGGGGGGCGCCTACAATGAGCAGTTCTTC.

Written as DNA, the CDR3 is TGTGCCAGCAGTGAAATAGGACGGACTGGGAGAGGGGCCCAGTACTTC. This gives the protein CASSEIGRTGRGAQYF. This chain joins TRBV6-1 and TRBJ2-5; the D call may be TRBD1 or TRBD2 (5 bases each). CDR1 is MNHNS, CDR2 SASEGT, per germline. V was cut by 2 bases and J by 9 bases, with 22 bases left in between. The CDR3 covers 16 residues.

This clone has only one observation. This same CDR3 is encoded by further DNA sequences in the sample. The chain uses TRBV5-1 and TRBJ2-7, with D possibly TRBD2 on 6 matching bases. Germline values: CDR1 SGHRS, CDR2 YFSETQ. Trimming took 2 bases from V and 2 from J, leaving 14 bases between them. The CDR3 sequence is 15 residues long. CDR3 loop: CASSLGTGGAYEQYF. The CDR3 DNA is TGCGCCAGCAGCTTAGGGACCGGGGGAGCCTACGAGCAGTACTTC.

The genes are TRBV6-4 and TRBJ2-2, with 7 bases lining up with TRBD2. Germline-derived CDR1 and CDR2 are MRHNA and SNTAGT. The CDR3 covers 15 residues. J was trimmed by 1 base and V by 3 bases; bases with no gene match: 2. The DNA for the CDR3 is TGTGCCAGCAGTGAGGGCGGGGGGAACACCGGGGAGCTGTTTTTT. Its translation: CASSEGGGNTGELFF.

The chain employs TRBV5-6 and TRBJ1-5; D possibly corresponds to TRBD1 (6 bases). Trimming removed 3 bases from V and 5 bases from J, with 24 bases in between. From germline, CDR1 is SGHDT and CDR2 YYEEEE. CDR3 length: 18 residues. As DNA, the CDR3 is TGTGCCAGCAGCTCTCTGAATAGAGTCGGGGGCGCGGATCAGCCCCAGCATTTT. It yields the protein CASSSLNRVGGADQPQHF.

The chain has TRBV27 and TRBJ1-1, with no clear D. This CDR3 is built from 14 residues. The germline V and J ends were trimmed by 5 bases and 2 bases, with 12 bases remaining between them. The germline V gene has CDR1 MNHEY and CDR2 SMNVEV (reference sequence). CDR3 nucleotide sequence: TGTGCCAGCAGTCCGAGACTTGTTAACACTGAAGCTTTCTTT. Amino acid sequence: CASSPRLVNTEAFF.

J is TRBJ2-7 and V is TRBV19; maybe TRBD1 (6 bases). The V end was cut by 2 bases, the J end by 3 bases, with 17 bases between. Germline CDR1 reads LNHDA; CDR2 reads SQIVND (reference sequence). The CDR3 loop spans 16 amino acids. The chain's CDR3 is CASSITWDTGNYEQYF. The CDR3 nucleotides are TGTGCCAGTAGTATAACCTGGGACACCGGGAACTACGAGCAGTACTTC.

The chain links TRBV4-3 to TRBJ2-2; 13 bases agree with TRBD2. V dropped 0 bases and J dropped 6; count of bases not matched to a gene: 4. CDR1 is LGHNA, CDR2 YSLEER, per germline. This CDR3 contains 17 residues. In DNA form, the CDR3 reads TGCGCCAGCAGCCAAGAAGGACTAGCGGGAGACCCCGGGGAGCTGTTTTTT. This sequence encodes CASSQEGLAGDPGELFF.

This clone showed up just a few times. CDR3 region: CASSKDRAGYGYTF. CDR3 coding DNA: TGCGCCAGCAGCAAGGACAGGGCGGGCTATGGCTACACCTTC. The genes are TRBV5-1 and TRBJ1-2; TRBD1 matches at 8 bases. The CDR3 loop spans 14 amino acids. Per the germline V gene, CDR1 is SGHRS and CDR2 is YFSETQ. Trimming cost V 4 bases and J 4 bases; bases outside gene matches: 6.

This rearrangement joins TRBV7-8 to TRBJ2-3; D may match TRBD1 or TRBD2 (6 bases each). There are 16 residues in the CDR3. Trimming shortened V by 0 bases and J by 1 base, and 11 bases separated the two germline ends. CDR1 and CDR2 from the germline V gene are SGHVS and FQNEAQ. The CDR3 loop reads CASSLAGGRRTDTQYF. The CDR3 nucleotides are TGTGCCAGCAGCTTAGCGGGGGGCAGACGCACAGATACGCAGTATTTT.

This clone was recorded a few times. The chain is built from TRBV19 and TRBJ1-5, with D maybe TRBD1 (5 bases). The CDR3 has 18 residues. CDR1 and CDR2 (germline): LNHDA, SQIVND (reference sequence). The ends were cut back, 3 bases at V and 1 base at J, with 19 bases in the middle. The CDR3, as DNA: TGTGCCAGTAGTATCCCGTGGCAGGGCGGCGGAAGCAATCAGCCCCAGCATTTT. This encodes CASSIPWQGGGSNQPQHF.

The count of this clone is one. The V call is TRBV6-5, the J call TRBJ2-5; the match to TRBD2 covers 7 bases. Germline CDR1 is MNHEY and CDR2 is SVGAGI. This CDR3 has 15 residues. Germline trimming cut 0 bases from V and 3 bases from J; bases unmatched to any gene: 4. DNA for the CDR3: TGTGCCAGCAGTTACTCGGGAGGGAGAGAAGAGACCCAGTACTTC. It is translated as CASSYSGGREETQYF.

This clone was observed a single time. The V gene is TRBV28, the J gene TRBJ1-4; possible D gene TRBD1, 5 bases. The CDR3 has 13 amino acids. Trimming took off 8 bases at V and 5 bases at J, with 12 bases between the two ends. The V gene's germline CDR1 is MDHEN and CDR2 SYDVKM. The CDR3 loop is CASWRQGNEKLFF. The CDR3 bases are TGTGCCAGCTGGCGGCAGGGCAATGAAAAACTGTTTTTT.

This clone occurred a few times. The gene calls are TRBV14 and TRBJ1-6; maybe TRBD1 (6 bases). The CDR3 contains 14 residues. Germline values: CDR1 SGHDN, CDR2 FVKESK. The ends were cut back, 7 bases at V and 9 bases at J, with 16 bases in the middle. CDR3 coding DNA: TGTGCCAGCACCCCGGAGGGGGGGGTTTCACCCCTCCACTTT. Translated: CASTPEGGVSPLHF.

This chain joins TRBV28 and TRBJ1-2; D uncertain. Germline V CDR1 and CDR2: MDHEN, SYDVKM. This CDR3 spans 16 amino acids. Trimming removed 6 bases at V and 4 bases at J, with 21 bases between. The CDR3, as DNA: TGTGCCAGCAGCCTAAATGGCGTAACGGTCGGCTATGGCTACACCTTC. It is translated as CASSLNGVTVGYGYTF.

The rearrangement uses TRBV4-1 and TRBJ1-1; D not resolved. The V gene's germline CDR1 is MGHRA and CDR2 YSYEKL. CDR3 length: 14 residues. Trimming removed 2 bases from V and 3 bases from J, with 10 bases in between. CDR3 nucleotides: TGCGCCAGCAGCCAACCGGGTGAGGACACTGAAGCTTTCTTT. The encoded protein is CASSQPGEDTEAFF.

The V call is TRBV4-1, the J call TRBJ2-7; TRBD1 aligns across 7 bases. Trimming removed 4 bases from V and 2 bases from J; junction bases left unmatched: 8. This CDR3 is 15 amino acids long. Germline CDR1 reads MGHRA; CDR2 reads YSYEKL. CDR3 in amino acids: CASSLHGQATYEQYF. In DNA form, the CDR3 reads TGCGCCAGCAGCCTACACGGACAGGCGACCTACGAGCAGTACTTC.

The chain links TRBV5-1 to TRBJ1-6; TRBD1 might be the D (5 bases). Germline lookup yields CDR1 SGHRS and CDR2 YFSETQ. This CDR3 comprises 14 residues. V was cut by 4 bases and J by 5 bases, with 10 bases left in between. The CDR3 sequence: CASSKGRDNSPLHF. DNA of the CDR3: TGCGCCAGCAGCAAGGGACGAGATAATTCACCCCTCCACTTT. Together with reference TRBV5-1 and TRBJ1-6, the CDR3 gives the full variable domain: KAGVTQTPRYLIKTRGQQVTLSCSPISGHRSVSWYQQTPGQGLQFLFEYFSETQRNKGNFPGRFSGRQFSNSRSEMNVSTLELGDSALYLCASSKGRDNSPLHFGNGTRLTVT.

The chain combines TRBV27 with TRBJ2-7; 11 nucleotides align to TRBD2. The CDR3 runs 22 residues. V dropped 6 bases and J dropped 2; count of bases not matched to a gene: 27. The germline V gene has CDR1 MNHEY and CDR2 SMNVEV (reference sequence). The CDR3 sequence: CASSHLYLSGQTTSGNPYEQYF. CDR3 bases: TGTGCCAGCAGCCATTTATATTTATCGGGACAGACGACTAGCGGGAATCCCTACGAGCAGTACTTC.

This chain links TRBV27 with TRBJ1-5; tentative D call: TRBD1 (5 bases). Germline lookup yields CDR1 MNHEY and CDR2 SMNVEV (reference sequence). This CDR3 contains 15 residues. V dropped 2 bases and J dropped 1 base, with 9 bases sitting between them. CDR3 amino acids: CASSLIGTSNQPQHF. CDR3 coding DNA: TGTGCCAGCAGTTTAATAGGGACGAGCAATCAGCCCCAGCATTTT.